This T cell receptor (beta chain) stems from a study of cytomegalovirus exposure and HLA in healthy donors. Regarding the study as a whole: Reported results showed that the classifier diagnosed cytomegalovirus status with high specificity and sensitivity. Among immune exposure information, only CMV serostatus was available. When a later analysis compared HLA-associated TCR beta chains with equally common others, the HLA-associated chains turned out to be more clonally expanded and to have lower generation probabilities.

This clone was seen just once. Its antigen is not known. CDR1 and CDR2 (germline): SGHVS, FNYEAQ. Trimming took 1 base from V and 6 from J, leaving 11 bases between them. The CDR3 is 14 residues long. The PCR was carried out with 60 Vbeta primers and 13 Jbeta primers. The table came from immunoSEQ multiplex PCR; TCRdb's copy has only in-frame clones and leaves some out. The table lists about 140,000 clones, more than 75% of them singletons. The sequence came from a man in his forties or fifties in good health and CMV-seronegative. The sequenced sample was PBMCs. The rearrangement links TRBV7-6 to TRBJ2-3; a possible D gene is TRBD2 (5 bases). This CDR3 reads CASSLGGAWDTQYF. The CDR3 DNA follows: TGTGCCAGCAGCTTAGGGGGAGCCTGGGATACGCAGTATTTT.